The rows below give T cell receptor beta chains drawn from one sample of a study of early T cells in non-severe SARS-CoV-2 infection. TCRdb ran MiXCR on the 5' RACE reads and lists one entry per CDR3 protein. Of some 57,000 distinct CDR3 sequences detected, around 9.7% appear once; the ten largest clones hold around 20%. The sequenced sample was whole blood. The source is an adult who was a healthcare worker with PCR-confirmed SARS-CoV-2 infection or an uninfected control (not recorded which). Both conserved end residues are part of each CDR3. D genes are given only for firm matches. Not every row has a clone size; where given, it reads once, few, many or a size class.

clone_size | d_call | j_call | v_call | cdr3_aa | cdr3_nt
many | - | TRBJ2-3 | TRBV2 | CASKYDPITDTQYF | TGTGCCAGCAAGTACGACCCAATCACAGATACGCAGTATTTT
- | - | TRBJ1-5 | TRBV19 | CASSTVHSNQPQHF | TGTGCCAGTAGTACCGTACATAGCAATCAGCCCCAGCATTTT
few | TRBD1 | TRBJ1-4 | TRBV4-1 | CASSQEGQHSFNEKLFF | TGCGCCAGCAGCCAAGAGGGACAGCATTCTTTTAATGAAAAACTGTTTTTT
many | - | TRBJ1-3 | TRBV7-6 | CASSSLAGGGSGNTIYF | TGTGCCAGCAGCTCCCTGGCCGGCGGTGGGTCTGGAAACACCATATATTTT
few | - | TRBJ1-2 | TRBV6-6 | CASSYLGGVAPYGYTF | TGTGCCAGCAGTTATCTGGGTGGGGTCGCCCCCTATGGCTACACCTTC
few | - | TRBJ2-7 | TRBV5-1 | CASSWDPMEAYEQYF | TGCGCCAGCAGCTGGGACCCCATGGAGGCCTACGAGCAGTACTTC
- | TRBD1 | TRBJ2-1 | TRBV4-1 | CASSPSGQAIYNEQFF | TGCGCCAGCAGCCCTTCGGGACAGGCGATCTACAATGAGCAGTTCTTC
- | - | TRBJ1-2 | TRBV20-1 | CSPRGEGYTF | TGCAGCCCCAGGGGCGAGGGCTACACCTTC
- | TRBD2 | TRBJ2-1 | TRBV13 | CASSLLPTSGGIIRYNEQFF | TGTGCCAGCAGCCTTCTACCCACTAGCGGGGGCATAATACGGTACAATGAGCAGTTCTTC
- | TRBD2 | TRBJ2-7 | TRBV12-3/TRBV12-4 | CANSLIPAGGNEQYF | TGTGCCAACAGTTTGATCCCAGCGGGGGGCAACGAGCAGTACTTC
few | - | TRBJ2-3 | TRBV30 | CAWSSPGYSTDTQYF | TGTGCCTGGAGTTCCCCGGGCTATAGCACAGATACGCAGTATTTT
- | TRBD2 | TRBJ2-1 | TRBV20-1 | CSALTSGGANEQFF | TGCAGTGCTCTGACTAGCGGGGGGGCCAATGAGCAGTTCTTC